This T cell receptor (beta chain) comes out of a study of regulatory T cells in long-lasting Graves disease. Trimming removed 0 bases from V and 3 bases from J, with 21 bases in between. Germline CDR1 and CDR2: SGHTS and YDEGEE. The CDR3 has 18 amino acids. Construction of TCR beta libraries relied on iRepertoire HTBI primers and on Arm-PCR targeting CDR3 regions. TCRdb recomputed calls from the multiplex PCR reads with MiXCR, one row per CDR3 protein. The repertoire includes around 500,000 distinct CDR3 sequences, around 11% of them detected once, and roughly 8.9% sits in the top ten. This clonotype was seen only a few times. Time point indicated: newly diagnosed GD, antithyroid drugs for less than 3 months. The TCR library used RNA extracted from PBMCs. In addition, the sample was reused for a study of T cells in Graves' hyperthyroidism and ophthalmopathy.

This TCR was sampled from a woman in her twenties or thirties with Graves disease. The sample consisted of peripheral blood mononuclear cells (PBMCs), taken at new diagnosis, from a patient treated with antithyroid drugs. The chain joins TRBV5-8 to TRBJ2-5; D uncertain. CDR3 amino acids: CASSLDLRTSIPEETQYF. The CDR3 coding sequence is TGTGCCAGCAGCTTGGATCTACGGACGTCGATCCCCGAAGAGACCCAGTACTTC.